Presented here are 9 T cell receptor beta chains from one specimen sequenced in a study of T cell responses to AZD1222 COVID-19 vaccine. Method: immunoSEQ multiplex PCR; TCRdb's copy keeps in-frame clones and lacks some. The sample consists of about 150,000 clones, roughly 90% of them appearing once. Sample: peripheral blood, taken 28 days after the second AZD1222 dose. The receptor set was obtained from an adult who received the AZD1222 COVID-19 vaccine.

The chain's CDR3 is CASSPFASNTEAFF. For the CDR3, the DNA is TGTGCCAGCTCACCTTTTGCATCGAACACTGAAGCTTTCTTT. This sequence joins TRBV18 and TRBJ1-1; D unclear. Germline assignment: CDR1 KGHSH and CDR2 LQKENI. CDR3 length equals 14 residues. Trimming took off 3 bases at V and 1 base at J, with 9 bases between the two ends. Drawing the rest from reference TRBV18 and TRBJ1-1, the complete variable domain is NAGVMQNPRHLVRRRGQEARLRCSPMKGHSHVYWYRQLPEEGLKFMVYLQKENIIDESGMPKERFSAEFPKEGPSILRIQQVVRGDSAAYFCASSPFASNTEAFFGQGTRLTVV.

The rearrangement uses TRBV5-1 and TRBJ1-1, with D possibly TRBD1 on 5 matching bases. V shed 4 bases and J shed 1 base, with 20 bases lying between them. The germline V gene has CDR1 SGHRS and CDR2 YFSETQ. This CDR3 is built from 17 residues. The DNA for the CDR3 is TGCGCCAGCAGCCCCTCCGTGGGGGATGGAGAGAACACTGAAGCTTTCTTT. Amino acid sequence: CASSPSVGDGENTEAFF. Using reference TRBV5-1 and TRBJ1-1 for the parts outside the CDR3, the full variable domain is KAGVTQTPRYLIKTRGQQVTLSCSPISGHRSVSWYQQTPGQGLQFLFEYFSETQRNKGNFPGRFSGRQFSNSRSEMNVSTLELGDSALYLCASSPSVGDGENTEAFFGQGTRLTVV.

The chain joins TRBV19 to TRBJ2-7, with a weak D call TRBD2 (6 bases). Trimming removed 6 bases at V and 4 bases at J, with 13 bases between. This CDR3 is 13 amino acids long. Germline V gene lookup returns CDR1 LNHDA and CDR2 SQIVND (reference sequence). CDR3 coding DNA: TGTGCCAGTAGGTCCGCGGGAACGTACGAGCAGTACTTC. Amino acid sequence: CASRSAGTYEQYF.

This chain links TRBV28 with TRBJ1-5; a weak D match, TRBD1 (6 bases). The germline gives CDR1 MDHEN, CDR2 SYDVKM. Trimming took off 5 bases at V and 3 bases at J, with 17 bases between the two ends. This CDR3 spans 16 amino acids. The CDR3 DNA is TGTGCCAGCAGTGAGACCGGGACATCAAACAATCAGCCCCAGCATTTT. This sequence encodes CASSETGTSNNQPQHF.

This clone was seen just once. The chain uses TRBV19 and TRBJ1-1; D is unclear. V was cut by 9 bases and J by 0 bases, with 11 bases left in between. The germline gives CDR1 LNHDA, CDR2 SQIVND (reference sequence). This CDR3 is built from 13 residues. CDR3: CASRGQMNTEAFF. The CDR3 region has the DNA TGTGCCAGCCGCGGGCAGATGAACACTGAAGCTTTCTTT. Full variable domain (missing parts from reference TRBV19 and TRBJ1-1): DGGITQSPKYLFRKEGQNVTLSCEQNLNHDAMYWYRQDPGQGLRLIYYSQIVNDFQKGDIAEGYSVSREKKESFPLTVTSAQKNPTAFYLCASRGQMNTEAFFGQGTRLTVV.

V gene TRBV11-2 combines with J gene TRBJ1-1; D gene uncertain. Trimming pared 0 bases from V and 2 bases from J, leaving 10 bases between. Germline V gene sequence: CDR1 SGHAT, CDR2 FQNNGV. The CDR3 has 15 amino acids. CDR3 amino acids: CASSLDGSTNTEAFF. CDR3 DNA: TGTGCCAGCAGCTTAGATGGCAGCACTAACACTGAAGCTTTCTTT.

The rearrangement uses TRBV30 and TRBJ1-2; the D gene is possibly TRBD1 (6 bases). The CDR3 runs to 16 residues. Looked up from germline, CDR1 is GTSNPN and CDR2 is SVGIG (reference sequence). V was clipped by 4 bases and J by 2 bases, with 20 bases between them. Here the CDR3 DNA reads TGTGCCTGGACCCTTAGGGGGGGCCTTCTGAACTATGGCTACACCTTC. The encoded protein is CAWTLRGGLLNYGYTF.

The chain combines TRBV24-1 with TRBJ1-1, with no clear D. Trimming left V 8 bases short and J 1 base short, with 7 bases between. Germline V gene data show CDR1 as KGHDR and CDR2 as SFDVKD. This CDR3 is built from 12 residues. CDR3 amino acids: CATTDGNTEAFF. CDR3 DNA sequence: TGTGCCACCACAGATGGGAACACTGAAGCTTTCTTT.

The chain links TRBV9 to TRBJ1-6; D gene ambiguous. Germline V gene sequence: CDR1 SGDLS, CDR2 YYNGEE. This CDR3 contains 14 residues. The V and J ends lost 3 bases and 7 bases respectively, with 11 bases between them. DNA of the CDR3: TGTGCCAGCAGCGCCGCAGTTTTCAATTCACCCCTCCACTTT. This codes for CASSAAVFNSPLHF.